What follows are 9 T cell receptor beta chains derived from one specimen sequenced in a study of T cells in Graves' hyperthyroidism and ophthalmopathy. The investigators amplified TCR beta CDR3 regions from RNA transcripts. During a first-round RT-PCR of the TCR CDR3, the HTBI primer set was used. TCRdb independently ran MiXCR on the multiplex PCR reads; one entry per CDR3 protein. Of more than 550,000 distinct CDR3 sequences listed, approximately 42% were seen once; the top ten hold under 8.5%. The sequencing sample was made of peripheral blood or thyroid tissue (not recorded which). Every receptor here comes from an adult man with Graves' disease, either hyperthyroidism or ophthalmopathy (not recorded which).

This clonotype came up many times. CDR3 sequence (DNA): TGTGCCAGCAGCCCGGGACAGGGGCGGACCGGGGAGCTGTTTTTT. Translating gives CASSPGQGRTGELFF. This chain connects TRBV11-3 to TRBJ2-2, with 10 nucleotides matching TRBD1. The germline V gene encodes CDR1 SGHNT and CDR2 YENEEA. The CDR3 totals 15 residues. Trimming removed 5 bases from V and 5 bases from J; junction bases left unmatched: 5.

This clonotype showed up many times. V is TRBV2 and J is TRBJ2-5; D gene ambiguous. This CDR3 has 13 amino acids. Germline V gives CDR1 SNHLY, CDR2 FYNNEI. V lost 4 bases and J 3 bases, leaving 9 bases between the germline ends. The CDR3 loop is CASSVQLKETQYF. The CDR3, as DNA: TGTGCCAGCAGTGTCCAACTAAAAGAGACCCAGTACTTC.

This sequence joins TRBV5-1 and TRBJ1-6; possibly TRBD1 for D (6 bases). V lost 1 base, J lost 7 bases, and 15 bases lay in between. This CDR3 is built from 16 residues. Germline V gene sequence: CDR1 SGHRS, CDR2 YFSETQ. CDR3 DNA sequence: TGCGCCAGCAGCTTGTCCGGACTGGGGGCGAATTCACCCCTCCACTTT. Translation gives CASSLSGLGANSPLHF.

A word on this clonotype: Mismatch with germline at one junction end may stem from a read error. The gene calls are TRBV7-8 and TRBJ1-5; possible D gene TRBD1, 5 bases. Germline V gene sequence: CDR1 SGHVS, CDR2 FQNEAQ. This CDR3 has 14 amino acids. The CDR3 sequence: CASSQYDSDQPQHF. CDR3 DNA: TGCGCCAGCAGCCAATACGACAGCGATCAGCCCCAGCATTTT.

This chain uses TRBV6-5 with TRBJ1-1, with D tentatively TRBD1 (5 bases). The V gene's germline CDR1 is MNHEY and CDR2 SVGAGI. CDR3 length: 15 residues. V was shortened by 5 bases and J by 1 base, with 14 bases between the two germline ends. The CDR3 coding sequence is TGTGCCAGCAGTGGCGGGGGACGGAAGAACACTGAAGCTTTCTTT. Translating it yields CASSGGGRKNTEAFF.

In this sample, this clonotype turned up a few times. J is TRBJ2-7 and V is TRBV9; D may correspond to TRBD1 or TRBD2 (5 bases each). V was pared by 5 bases and J by 5 bases, with 17 bases between. The CDR3 has 14 residues. Germline assignment: CDR1 SGDLS and CDR2 YYNGEE. The DNA of the CDR3 is TGTGCCAGCAGTGGGGGAGAGGGGTCCCACGAGCAGTACTTC. Translation: CASSGGEGSHEQYF. Full variable domain (outside the CDR3, taken from reference TRBV9 and TRBJ2-7): DSGVTQTPKHLITATGQRVTLRCSPRSGDLSVYWYQQSLDQGLQFLIQYYNGEERAKGNILERFSAQQFPDLHSELNLSSLELGDSALYFCASSGGEGSHEQYFGPGTRLTVT.

This clonotype occurred a few times. J is TRBJ1-1 and V is TRBV7-9; D not resolved. Germline values: CDR1 SEHNR, CDR2 FQNEAQ (reference sequence). The V gene lost 5 bases and the J gene lost 4 bases, with 11 bases spanning the gap. The CDR3 extends over 13 amino acids. CDR3 in amino acids: CASSRSGFTEAFF. The DNA for the CDR3 is TGTGCCAGCAGCCGTAGCGGGTTCACTGAAGCTTTCTTT.

This clonotype has just a few counts. The chain employs TRBV5-1 and TRBJ1-2; 9 nucleotides match TRBD1. The germline V gene has CDR1 SGHRS and CDR2 YFSETQ. The CDR3 runs 15 residues. The junction had 8 bases not matched to a gene; V was cut back by 4 bases and J by 4 bases. In nucleotides, the CDR3 is TGCGCCAGCAGCCCTTGGACAGGGGCTGGCTATGGCTACACCTTC. Protein: CASSPWTGAGYGYTF.

The rearrangement links TRBV10-3 to TRBJ2-7, with TRBD1 as a possible D gene (5 bases). CDR1 is ENHRY and CDR2 is SYGVKD in the germline V gene. The CDR3 has 13 amino acids. The ends were cut back, 4 bases at V and 0 bases at J, with 7 bases in the middle. The CDR3 is CAISADSSYEQYF. The CDR3 region has the DNA TGTGCCATCAGTGCCGACAGCTCCTACGAGCAGTACTTC.